One sample yielded the 20 T cell receptor beta chains listed below, sequenced in a study of tumor and adjacent non-tumor tissue in lung cancer. RNA was extracted from bulk tissue without any cell sorting. TCRbeta libraries were built with three rounds of nested PCR, modified from ARM-PCR. A single record per CDR3 protein comes from TCRdb applying MiXCR to the multiplex PCR reads. The sample includes 95,000 to 150,000 distinct CDR3 sequences, about 66% of them seen just once. Sample: lung tumor tissue. These receptors all stem from a man aged 30 to 45 with non-small cell lung cancer.

With regard to this clonotype: A read error is possible here, since a much larger clone lies one base away. This rearrangement joins TRBV29-1 to TRBJ1-1; D perhaps matches TRBD1 (5 bases). Per germline, CDR1 SQVTM and CDR2 ANQGSEA. The ends were cut back, 7 bases at V and 7 bases at J, with 10 bases in the middle. This CDR3 is built from 10 residues. Here the CDR3 reads CSGGDVEAFF. The CDR3 DNA sequence: TGCAGCGGGGGGGACGTTGAAGCTTTCTTT.

About this clonotype itself: A much larger clone is a single base away; this may be a read error. The chain joins TRBV4-2 to TRBJ2-1, with TRBD2 matching over 8 bases. CDR1 and CDR2 from the germline V gene are LGHNA and YNFKEQ. This CDR3 is 17 amino acids long. The CDR3 loop reads CVSSQPTGTRGRDEQFF. The CDR3 DNA sequence: TGTGTCAGCAGCCAGCCCACCGGGACTAGGGGTCGAGATGAGCAGTTCTTC.

Regarding this clonotype: One end of the junction does not line up with germline, which may come from a read error. Written as DNA, the CDR3 is TGCGCCAGCAGCCACGGCAGGGATTCGTTCGACTATGACTACACCTTC. It is translated as CASSHGRDSFDYDYTF. This rearrangement joins TRBV4-1 to TRBJ1-2; D might be TRBD1 (5 bases). The CDR3 has 16 amino acids. Germline CDR1 MGHRA, CDR2 YSYEKL.

This clonotype was seen a single time. V is TRBV20-1 and J is TRBJ2-2; 7 bases fit TRBD2. Germline CDR1 is DFQATT and CDR2 is SNEGSKA (reference sequence). CDR3 length: 15 residues. In nucleotides, the CDR3 is TGCAATGATAGATATCGCGGGAGTGAGGCCGGGGAGCTGTTTTTT. Protein product: CNDRYRGSEAGELFF.

In this sample, this clonotype turned up once. Compared with germline, one end of the junction differs, possibly owing to a read error. This sequence joins TRBV29-1 and TRBJ2-1, with 7 nucleotides matching TRBD2. The CDR3 loop spans 14 amino acids. The germline gives CDR1 SQVTM, CDR2 ANQGSEA. The CDR3: CSVEDDGGWYEQSF. CDR3 DNA sequence: TGCAGCGTTGAAGACGACGGGGGGTGGTATGAGCAGTCCTTC.

In regard to this clonotype: The junction departs from the called germline gene at one end, perhaps through a read error. The chain employs TRBV4-1 and TRBJ2-7; D is uncertain. The CDR3 is 16 amino acids. Germline CDR1 reads MGHRA; CDR2 reads YSYEKL. CDR3 coding DNA: TGCACCAGCAGCCAAGAAGCCAGCGCGTTAACCTACGAGCAGTACTTC. Translating it yields CTSSQEASALTYEQYF.

The chain is built from TRBV6-1 and TRBJ1-6; TRBD1 matches at 7 bases. CDR1 MNHNS and CDR2 SASEGT come from the germline V gene. Trimming cost V 11 bases and J 3 bases; bases outside gene matches: 7. The CDR3 has 14 residues. The CDR3, as DNA: TGTGCCGGAGGAGACAGGGACTATAATTCACCCCTCCACTTT. Its protein is CAGGDRDYNSPLHF.

Regarding this clonotype: A junction end diverges from the germline sequence, so it may reflect a read error. This chain links TRBV6-2 or TRBV6-3 with TRBJ2-6; either TRBD1 or TRBD2 may fit D (5 bases each). The germline CDR1 and CDR2 sequences are MNHEY and SVGEGT. The CDR3 covers 15 residues. CDR3 region: CASSLWGTGANILTF. In DNA, the CDR3 is TGTGCCAGCAGTCTATGGGGAACCGGGGCCAACATCCTGACTTTC.

Worth noting for this clonotype: A read error is likely, as this CDR3 ends without the conserved phenylalanine or tryptophan. The V gene is TRBV6-1, the J gene TRBJ2-1; 10 positions match TRBD1. Germline V gene lookup returns CDR1 MNHNS and CDR2 SASEGT. Losses at the gene ends were 7 bases for V and 7 bases for J; bases not matched to a gene: 10. There are 15 residues in the CDR3. CDR3 sequence reads: CASISGTGARNEQFL. CDR3 nucleotide sequence: TGTGCCAGCATCTCCGGGACAGGGGCGAGAAATGAGCAGTTCTTA.

This clonotype has only a few counts. A clone one base away is much larger, so this may be a read error. The rearrangement joins TRBV6-6 to TRBJ2-7, with D possibly being TRBD2 (6 bases). The V and J ends lost 0 bases and 2 bases respectively, with 8 bases between them. In germline, CDR1 is MNHNY, CDR2 SVGAGI (reference sequence). The CDR3 has 14 amino acids. The CDR3 DNA reads as TGTGCCAGCAGTTACTCGGGACTCCCCTACGAGCAGTACTTC. Translating gives CASSYSGLPYEQYF.

As for this clonotype: The junction and the germline gene differ at one end; a read error may be behind it. The J gene is TRBJ1-3, the V gene TRBV11-2; unclear D gene. The CDR3 contains 12 residues. Germline values: CDR1 SGHAT, CDR2 FQNNGV. CDR3 in amino acids: CASSLIGDTIYF. CDR3 DNA: TGTGCCAGTAGCTTAATCGGAGACACCATATATTTT.

Concerning this clonotype itself: A much larger clone differs from this one at a single base, so this may be a read error. The genes are TRBV6-2 or TRBV6-3 and TRBJ2-7; possible D gene TRBD2, 6 bases. Germline V gives CDR1 MNHEY, CDR2 SVGEGT. The CDR3 runs to 12 residues. V lost 5 bases and J lost 9, with 14 bases in between. The chain's CDR3 is CASSQLARVQYF. CDR3 sequence (DNA): TGTGCCAGCAGTCAACTAGCACGCGTGCAGTACTTC.

A remark on this clonotype: An end of the junction does not agree with germline; a read error may underlie this. This chain connects TRBV11-1 to TRBJ1-2; D is unclear. The CDR3 is 13 amino acids. Germline CDR1 SGHAT, CDR2 FQDESV (reference sequence). The CDR3 nucleotides read TGTGCCAGCAGCTTATCCCCAGTAGACGGCTACATCTTC. Its protein product is CASSLSPVDGYIF.

As concerns this clonotype: The junction and the germline gene differ at one end; a read error may be behind it. The rearrangement uses TRBV7-2 and TRBJ2-3; 9 positions match TRBD2. Germline-derived CDR1 and CDR2 are SGHTA and FQGNSA. There are 14 residues in the CDR3. CDR3 in amino acids: CASIRTSGTDTQYF. CDR3 DNA: TGTGCTAGCATCCGGACTAGCGGCACAGATACGCAGTATTTT.

This chain connects TRBV6-6 to TRBJ2-7, with D perhaps matching TRBD2 (6 bases). The V end was cut by 4 bases, the J end by 5 bases, with 15 bases between. Germline V gives CDR1 MNHNY, CDR2 SVGAGI (reference sequence). The CDR3 runs to 14 residues. The CDR3 is CASSSGTRGDEQYF. In nucleotides, the CDR3 is TGTGCCAGCAGTTCCGGGACGCGGGGCGACGAGCAGTACTTC.

A word on this clonotype: A single base separates this from a much larger clone, so it may be a read error. The rearrangement links TRBV4-3 to TRBJ2-1, with a weak D call TRBD1 (6 bases). Trimming shortened V by 8 bases and J by 3 bases, and 17 bases separated the two germline ends. Per germline, CDR1 LGHNA and CDR2 YSLEER. CDR3 length equals 15 residues. CDR3 sequence reads: CASGEHRVNYNEQFF. DNA of the CDR3: TGCGCCAGCGGGGAACACAGGGTGAACTACAATGAGCAGTTCTTC.

In regard to this clonotype: As the CDR3 is not closed by the conserved phenylalanine or tryptophan, this likely results from a read error. The chain links TRBV4-1 to TRBJ2-7; 10 bases align to TRBD2. The germline gives CDR1 MGHRA, CDR2 YSYEKL. CDR3 size: 16 residues. CDR3 amino acids: CASNQDERGGTYEQYS. As DNA, the CDR3 is TGCGCCAGCAACCAAGACGAGCGGGGGGGAACCTACGAGCAGTACTCC.

This clonotype was seen only a few times. This clone may be a read error of a much larger clone one base away. The chain employs TRBV2 and TRBJ2-2; D not resolved. The V gene lost 0 bases and the J gene lost 1 base, with 3 bases spanning the gap. The CDR3 is 14 amino acids. The germline V gene encodes CDR1 SNHLY and CDR2 FYNNEI. CDR3 nucleotides: TGTGCCAGCAGTGAAGCAGGGAACACCGGGGAGCTGTTTTTT. Residues: CASSEAGNTGELFF.

As concerns this clonotype: A single base separates this from a much larger clone, so it may be a read error. No conserved phenylalanine or tryptophan ends this CDR3, so it is likely a read error. V usage is TRBV12-5 and J usage is TRBJ1-1, with D hard to call. This CDR3 spans 12 amino acids. V dropped 2 bases and J dropped 8 bases, with 9 bases sitting between them. Germline V gene data show CDR1 as LGHNT and CDR2 as FRNRAP. In DNA form, the CDR3 reads TGTGCTAGTGGTTTGCCCCTAATGGAAGCTTTCTCT. The encoded protein is CASGLPLMEAFS.

In its sample, this clonotype was seen many times. The V call is TRBV5-4, the J call TRBJ2-7, with D possibly being TRBD2 (5 bases). The V gene lost 4 bases and the J gene lost 3 bases, with 8 bases spanning the gap. The CDR3 runs to 12 residues. Germline CDR1 and CDR2: SGHNT and YYREEE (reference sequence). The DNA for the CDR3 is TGTGCCAGCAGCAAAGACTACTACGAGCAGTACTTC. Its translation: CASSKDYYEQYF.